This T cell receptor beta chain originates from a study of T cell repertoires in cytomegalovirus infection. Each CDR3 protein gets one entry after TCRdb re-called the reads with MiXCR. The sample has around 430,000 distinct CDR3 sequences, roughly 42% seen once. Details on this clonotype: Its antigen is currently unknown.

The origin of this receptor is a human donor in good health (CMV status not recorded). Some clones in this sample may be carry-over from other donors' samples. The sequencing here drew on cultured PBMCs, taken from culture after CMV antigen stimulation.

CDR3 in amino acids: CASSYARGVGNSPLHF. CDR3 in DNA: TGTGCCAGCAGCTATGCCCGGGGGGTCGGCAATTCACCCCTCCACTTT. This chain connects TRBV7-2 to TRBJ1-6; D is perhaps TRBD1 (5 bases). This CDR3 region has 16 residues. In germline, CDR1 is SGHTA, CDR2 FQGNSA. The V end lost 4 bases, the J end lost 7 bases, and 17 bases lay between the germline ends. Supplemented by reference TRBV7-2 and TRBJ1-6, the full variable domain reads GAGVSQSPSNKVTEKGKDVELRCDPISGHTALYWYRQSLGQGLEFLIYFQGNSAPDKSGLPSDRFSAERTGGSVSTLTIQRTQQEDSAVYLCASSYARGVGNSPLHFGNGTRLTVT.